This is a list of T cell receptor beta chains from one sample in a study of T cells in Graves' hyperthyroidism and ophthalmopathy. Via MiXCR, TCRdb re-called the multiplex PCR reads, giving one row per CDR3 protein. This sample has about 600,000 distinct CDR3 sequences, with 16% found just once. Sequencing was carried out using blood. The receptors come from a woman in her thirties or forties with Graves' ophthalmopathy. CDR3s include the opening cysteine and the closing phenylalanine or tryptophan. Fields, in order: J gene, D gene, clone size, V gene, CDR3 length, CDR3 DNA, CDR3 protein. A D gene is named only where the DNA matches it firmly. Expanded clones get a size class; other rows say once, few or many, or leave the size out.

TRBJ2-3	TRBD2	.	TRBV9	16	TGTGCCAGCAGCGGGACTAGCGGGGGGGCCGCGGATACGCAGTATTTT	CASSGTSGGAADTQYF
TRBJ2-4	.	many	TRBV11-2	14	TGTGCCAGCAGCTTTGGGGATTTGAAAAACATTCAGTACTTC	CASSFGDLKNIQYF
TRBJ1-4	.	few	TRBV20-1	16	TGCAGTGCTACTCCAATTATGCTCTCAACTAATGAAAAACTGTTTTTT	CSATPIMLSTNEKLFF
TRBJ1-5	.	many	TRBV20-1	16	TGCAGTGCTAGAGATCGACAGATCTATAGCAATCAGCCCCAGCATTTT	CSARDRQIYSNQPQHF
TRBJ2-7	.	.	TRBV28	15	TGTGCCAGCAGTTTATTCACCGGGTATCGGGACGAGCAGTACTTC	CASSLFTGYRDEQYF
TRBJ2-7	.	.	TRBV7-9	15	TGTGCCAGCAGCTTCGCCCCCGGGGGGCACTACGAGCAGTACTTC	CASSFAPGGHYEQYF
TRBJ2-5	.	many	TRBV2	13	TGTGCCAGCAAGCGGACTGACCAAGAGACCCAGTACTTC	CASKRTDQETQYF
TRBJ2-3	.	many	TRBV2	15	TGTGCCAGCAGTGAATTCCGGGTTGGAACAGATACGCAGTATTTT	CASSEFRVGTDTQYF
TRBJ2-7	TRBD1	many	TRBV7-6	15	TGTGCCAGCAGCTTAGCACCGGGACAGGGTGGGGAGCAGTACTTC	CASSLAPGQGGEQYF
TRBJ1-4	.	.	TRBV10-3	13	TGTGCCACTGGAGGGGAAACTAATGAAAAACTGTTTTTT	CATGGETNEKLFF
TRBJ2-5	.	.	TRBV7-2	15	TGTGCCAGCAGCTTAGCGGGGGCCTTCGGGGAGACCCAGTACTTC	CASSLAGAFGETQYF
TRBJ2-7	.	many	TRBV7-8	15	TGTGCCAGCAGCTTAGGATGGCCCTCCTTGGACGAGCAGTACTTC	CASSLGWPSLDEQYF
TRBJ1-1	.	.	TRBV14	14	TGTGCCAGCAGCCAAGGGCGGAGGGCCACTGAAGCTTTCTTT	CASSQGRRATEAFF